The source of this T cell receptor (beta chain) is a study of blood T cells in healthy people across ages. The use of a sample-barcoded 5' primer and a J-beta primer mix characterized a second PCR of roughly 7 to 11 cycles. Via MiXCR, TCRdb re-called the 5' RACE reads, giving one row per CDR3 protein. Found here are 1.5 million to 2 million distinct CDR3 sequences, 28% of them singletons; the top ten hold about 8%. Germline CDR1 reads SEHNR; CDR2 reads FQNEAQ (reference sequence). The V gene end was trimmed by 5 bases and the J gene end by 5 bases; junction bases not matched to a gene: 10. The CDR3 is made up of 16 amino acids. For this clonotype: Its target is not known.

Study-level findings and limits: The study found more naive CD4+ cells and higher diversity in long-lived than aged donors. It was not known whether donors were CMV positive (a possible confounder of expanded clonotype changes).

The chain has TRBV7-9 and TRBJ2-1; 9 bases are shared with TRBD2. The material sequenced was blood. The origin of this receptor is a woman in her twenties or thirties in good health. CDR3 region: CASSPTVAGVHNEQFF. CDR3 DNA sequence: TGTGCCAGCAGCCCCACCGTAGCGGGAGTCCACAATGAGCAGTTCTTC.